A single sample gave rise to the 14 T cell receptor beta chains below, sequenced in a study of blood T cell repertoires in COVID-19. Assay: immunoSEQ multiplex PCR; the TCRdb copy retains only in-frame clones and omits some. The sample includes some 230,000 clones, about four fifths of them seen just once. The sample taken for sequencing was peripheral blood. The receptors derive from a woman in her 30s who had recovered from COVID-19.

The genes are TRBV19 and TRBJ1-5, with TRBD1 as a possible D gene (5 bases). The CDR3 loop spans 13 amino acids. V was shortened by 5 bases and J by 8 bases, with 13 bases between the two germline ends. Germline CDR1 reads LNHDA; CDR2 reads SQIVND (reference sequence). CDR3 residues: CASSLGHREPQHF. CDR3 sequence (DNA): TGTGCCAGTAGTCTTGGACATCGCGAGCCCCAGCATTTT.

The J gene is TRBJ2-4, the V gene TRBV7-2, with unresolved D. This CDR3 spans 12 amino acids. Germline values: CDR1 SGHTA, CDR2 FQGNSA. V was shortened by 5 bases and J by 6 bases, with 8 bases between the two germline ends. The CDR3 DNA is TGTGCCAGCAGCCCCGGTGGAAACATTCAGTACTTC. The encoded protein is CASSPGGNIQYF.

This clone appeared a single time. V and J are TRBV7-6 and TRBJ2-3; possible D gene TRBD2, 7 bases. Deletions cut 2 bases from V and 5 bases from J, with 23 bases between. Germline CDR1 and CDR2: SGHVS and FNYEAQ. This CDR3 contains 18 residues. The CDR3 sequence is CASSLIRPGGRVVDTQYF. The CDR3 DNA reads as TGTGCCAGCAGCTTAATCCGGCCGGGGGGCAGGGTTGTAGATACGCAGTATTTT.

This chain links TRBV10-1 with TRBJ2-3; D gene ambiguous. The CDR3 runs 14 residues. The V and J ends lost 4 bases and 3 bases respectively, with 11 bases between them. The V gene's germline CDR1 is WNHNN and CDR2 SYGVQD (reference sequence). The CDR3 DNA reads TGCGCCAGCAGTGTGATGTCGCGGACAGATACGCAGTATTTT. It encodes CASSVMSRTDTQYF.

The chain is built from TRBV28 and TRBJ2-7; D may be TRBD1 (6 bases). This CDR3 comprises 14 residues. V shed 4 bases and J shed 3 bases, with 13 bases lying between them. Germline V gene lookup returns CDR1 MDHEN and CDR2 SYDVKM. CDR3 region: CASSSLGTSYEQYF. In nucleotides, the CDR3 is TGTGCCAGCAGTTCCTTGGGGACAAGCTACGAGCAGTACTTC.

DNA for the CDR3: TGTGCCAGTACCTCCCGGACAGGGTACACAGATACGCAGTATTTT. It specifies CASTSRTGYTDTQYF. The chain employs TRBV19 and TRBJ2-3; 8 nucleotides agree with TRBD1. The junction had 8 bases not matched to a gene; V was cut back by 7 bases and J by 2 bases. Germline V gene sequence: CDR1 LNHDA, CDR2 SQIVND (reference sequence). This CDR3 has 15 amino acids.

The chain is built from TRBV5-5 and TRBJ2-7, with a tentative D call TRBD2 (5 bases). Between the trimmed V and J ends, which lost 2 bases and 0 bases, there was a span of 12 bases. CDR1 is SGHKS, CDR2 YYEKEE, per germline (reference sequence). This CDR3 contains 15 residues. The CDR3 DNA is TGTGCCAGCAGCTTTTCGGGAACAGACTCCTACGAGCAGTACTTC. The encoded protein is CASSFSGTDSYEQYF.

V is TRBV2 and J is TRBJ1-6; the D is unclear. This CDR3 is 14 amino acids long. Germline assignment: CDR1 SNHLY and CDR2 FYNNEI. Between the trimmed V and J ends, which lost 9 bases and 8 bases, there was a span of 17 bases. CDR3 amino acids: CASVVLPVDSPLHF. In nucleotides, the CDR3 is TGTGCCAGTGTAGTCTTACCGGTTGATTCACCCCTCCACTTT.

V usage is TRBV3-1 (or the pseudogene TRBV3-2) and J usage is TRBJ1-3; D is uncertain. CDR1 LGHDT and CDR2 YNNKEL come from the germline V gene (reference sequence). This CDR3 is 13 amino acids long. Trimming cost V 4 bases and J 1 base, with 5 bases left between them. This chain's CDR3 is CASSLQSGNTIYF. The DNA of the CDR3 is TGTGCCAGCAGCCTGCAGTCTGGAAACACCATATATTTT.

CDR3 sequence reads: CASSHPGQGTDEQYF. The CDR3 DNA sequence: TGTGCCAGCAGCCATCCGGGACAGGGGACAGACGAGCAGTACTTC. The J gene is TRBJ2-7, the V gene TRBV3-1 (or the pseudogene TRBV3-2), with TRBD1 identical over 10 bases. V was clipped by 3 bases and J by 5 bases; unmatched bases: 7. This CDR3 region has 15 residues. Looked up from germline, CDR1 is LGHDT and CDR2 is YNNKEL (reference sequence).

The chain has TRBV9 and TRBJ1-2, with no clear D. V dropped 4 bases and J dropped 2 bases, with 9 bases sitting between them. The CDR3 loop spans 13 amino acids. The germline CDR1 and CDR2 sequences are SGDLS and YYNGEE. The CDR3 sequence: CASSSRVNYGYTF. In DNA, the CDR3 is TGTGCCAGCAGCTCACGAGTAAACTATGGCTACACCTTC.

This clone was counted a few times. The chain recombines TRBV9 with TRBJ1-3, with TRBD1 matching over 8 bases. CDR1 is SGDLS and CDR2 is YYNGEE in the germline V gene. V was clipped by 3 bases and J by 4 bases; unmatched bases: 6. CDR3 size: 15 residues. The CDR3 region is CASSAGQAYGNTIYF. DNA of the CDR3: TGTGCCAGCAGCGCGGGACAGGCGTACGGAAACACCATATATTTT.

This chain uses TRBV30 with TRBJ2-2, with 11 bases identical to TRBD2. The germline CDR1 and CDR2 sequences are GTSNPN and SVGIG (reference sequence). The CDR3 is 15 residues long. The V gene end was trimmed by 3 bases and the J gene end by 2 bases; junction bases not matched to a gene: 2. The CDR3 spells CAWRGTSGNTGELFF. The CDR3, as DNA: TGTGCCTGGAGGGGGACTAGCGGTAACACCGGGGAGCTGTTTTTT.

The chain is built from TRBV28 and TRBJ2-7; maybe TRBD1 (6 bases). V was clipped by 6 bases and J by 0 bases, with 21 bases between them. CDR1 is MDHEN and CDR2 is SYDVKM in the germline V gene. The CDR3 covers 17 residues. The CDR3 loop reads CASRPRVDRRSSYEQYF. CDR3 bases: TGTGCCAGCAGACCTAGGGTTGACAGGAGGAGCTCCTACGAGCAGTACTTC.